The 21 T cell receptor beta chains presented below share a single source sample, sequenced in a study of T cells of healthy individuals. TCRdb reanalysed the 5' RACE reads using MiXCR and keeps one entry per CDR3 protein. The table shows about 60,000 distinct CDR3 sequences, with roughly 16% occurring only once. These receptor sequences come from a human donor in good health.

This clonotype was seen at least ten times. The gene calls are TRBV6-2 or TRBV6-3 and TRBJ2-7, with 9 nucleotides matching TRBD1. V trimming: 6 bases; J trimming: 5 bases; junction bases outside the gene matches: 8. Germline-derived CDR1 and CDR2 are MNHEY and SVGEGT. The CDR3 sequence is 14 residues long. CDR3 sequence (DNA): TGTGCCAGCAGACACCCAAGGACAGGGGACGAGCAGTACTTC. It specifies CASRHPRTGDEQYF.

In this sample, this clonotype turned up many times. The chain carries TRBV12-3 or TRBV12-4 and TRBJ1-5; D is undetermined. This CDR3 is 13 amino acids long. V dropped 7 bases and J dropped 5 bases, with 12 bases sitting between them. The CDR3 coding sequence is TGTGCCAGCAAAGCCAGATCGGATCAGCCCCAGCATTTT. Translating gives CASKARSDQPQHF.

This clonotype has just a few counts. CDR3 residues: CASSLEGLGEQYF. DNA of the CDR3: TGCGCCAGCAGCTTGGAGGGGTTGGGCGAGCAGTACTTC. This chain joins TRBV5-1 and TRBJ2-7, with D perhaps TRBD1 (5 bases). V lost 0 bases, J lost 6 bases, and 10 bases lay in between. The CDR3 consists of 13 residues. Germline CDR1 is SGHRS and CDR2 is YFSETQ.

The V and J genes are TRBV28 and TRBJ1-4, with D perhaps matching TRBD1 (6 bases). Between the trimmed V and J ends, which lost 4 bases and 0 bases, there was a span of 18 bases. This CDR3 has 18 residues. In germline, CDR1 is MDHEN, CDR2 SYDVKM. Here the CDR3 reads CASSYLQGRGATNEKLFF. The DNA of the CDR3 is TGTGCCAGCAGTTACTTACAGGGTAGAGGGGCAACTAATGAAAAACTGTTTTTT.

The rearrangement uses TRBV6-5 and TRBJ2-7; TRBD2 matches 11 bases. Germline assignment: CDR1 MNHEY and CDR2 SVGAGI. The J segment lost 7 bases and the V segment lost 6 bases, leaving 11 bases of the junction unmatched. CDR3 length: 15 amino acids. The DNA for the CDR3 is TGTGCCAGCAGACCGGGACTAGCGGTCCTCGGGGAGCAGTACTTC. Residues: CASRPGLAVLGEQYF.

This clonotype has just a few counts. The chain employs TRBV10-3 and TRBJ2-5, with 7 bases aligning to TRBD2. V lost 3 bases to trimming and J lost 4 bases; unmatched junction nucleotides: 11. This CDR3 is built from 16 residues. Germline lookup yields CDR1 ENHRY and CDR2 SYGVKD. DNA of the CDR3: TGTGCCATCAGTGACCCGAGCGGGGCGGATGGAGAGACCCAGTACTTC. It is translated as CAISDPSGADGETQYF.

This clonotype was seen repeatedly, ten times or more. The chain uses TRBV20-1 and TRBJ2-3; 15 positions match TRBD2. Trimming cost V 5 bases and J 6 bases; bases outside gene matches: 6. CDR1 is DFQATT and CDR2 is SNEGSKA in the germline V gene (reference sequence). The CDR3 spans 15 residues. CDR3 sequence: CSAPRTSGGGDTQYF. The DNA of the CDR3 is TGCAGTGCTCCGCGGACTAGCGGGGGGGGTGATACGCAGTATTTT.

The sample holds a few counts of this clonotype. This rearrangement joins TRBV5-1 to TRBJ2-3; TRBD1 might be the D (5 bases). Germline CDR1 and CDR2: SGHRS and YFSETQ. Trimming took off 1 base at V and 1 base at J, with 10 bases between the two ends. This CDR3 is built from 15 residues. The CDR3 DNA reads as TGCGCCAGCAGCTTGCAATTCAGGGGCACAGATACGCAGTATTTT. This gives the protein CASSLQFRGTDTQYF. The full variable domain, completed using reference TRBV5-1 and TRBJ2-3, is KAGVTQTPRYLIKTRGQQVTLSCSPISGHRSVSWYQQTPGQGLQFLFEYFSETQRNKGNFPGRFSGRQFSNSRSEMNVSTLELGDSALYLCASSLQFRGTDTQYFGPGTRLTVL.

This clonotype was seen a few times. This chain links TRBV10-3 with TRBJ2-7; D remains ambiguous. The V and J ends lost 0 bases and 5 bases respectively, with 20 bases between them. This CDR3 has 17 amino acids. Germline values: CDR1 ENHRY, CDR2 SYGVKD. The CDR3 coding sequence is TGTGCCATCAGTGAGTCTCTCGGCCCCGCCGGGTCGAACGAGCAGTACTTC. Translated: CAISESLGPAGSNEQYF.

Details on this clonotype: This clone may be a read error of a much larger clone one base away. J is TRBJ2-3 and V is TRBV12-3 or TRBV12-4; no clear D. The ends were cut back, 3 bases at V and 7 bases at J, with 5 bases in the middle. The length of the CDR3 is 11 residues. The CDR3 loop is CASSLWNTQYF. CDR3 bases: TGTGCCAGCAGTTTGTGGAATACGCAGTATTTT.

The DNA for the CDR3 is TGCGCCAGCAGCTTGGGCAGACCCGGCGGGAATCAGCCCCAGCATTTT. The encoded protein is CASSLGRPGGNQPQHF. V is TRBV5-1 and J is TRBJ1-5; D ambiguous. Germline assignment: CDR1 SGHRS and CDR2 YFSETQ. The CDR3 has 16 amino acids. Trimming removed 0 bases from V and 4 bases from J, with 14 bases in between.

The rearrangement joins TRBV7-6 to TRBJ2-1, with TRBD2 matching over 8 bases. Per the germline V gene, CDR1 is SGHVS and CDR2 is FNYEAQ. Germline trimming cut 6 bases from V and 8 bases from J; bases unmatched to any gene: 12. This CDR3 is built from 15 residues. The CDR3 is CASSSNGGASYEQFF. CDR3 DNA: TGTGCCAGCAGTTCAAACGGGGGGGCCTCCTATGAGCAGTTCTTC. Complete variable domain (other parts from reference TRBV7-6 and TRBJ2-1): GAGVSQSPRYKVTKRGQDVALRCDPISGHVSLYWYRQALGQGPEFLTYFNYEAQQDKSGLPNDRFSAERPEGSISTLTIQRTEQRDSAMYRCASSSNGGASYEQFFGPGTRLTVL.

This clonotype was seen at least ten times. The chain is built from TRBV5-1 and TRBJ2-7; 8 bases match TRBD2. Germline assignment: CDR1 SGHRS and CDR2 YFSETQ. The CDR3 length is 16 residues. With 2 bases clipped from V and 1 base from J, the junction kept 8 bases outside the gene matches. The CDR3 nucleotides read TGCGCCAGCAGCTTTAACGGGAGGGCCAGGTCCTACGAGCAGTACTTC. Translated: CASSFNGRARSYEQYF.

Ten or more counts support this clonotype. The chain links TRBV12-3 or TRBV12-4 to TRBJ1-6; unclear D gene. The CDR3 runs to 13 residues. The V and J ends lost 4 bases and 7 bases respectively, with 8 bases between them. CDR3 region: CASSSQSNSPLHF. In DNA form, the CDR3 reads TGTGCCAGCAGTTCCCAGTCCAATTCACCCCTCCACTTT.

This clonotype has more than one count but fewer than ten. This chain uses TRBV9 with TRBJ1-2, with D perhaps TRBD1 (5 bases). The V gene lost 3 bases and the J gene lost 3 bases, with 21 bases spanning the gap. Germline V lookup: CDR1 SGDLS, CDR2 YYNGEE. The length of the CDR3 is 17 residues. The CDR3 DNA follows: TGTGCCAGCAGCGCCGGCGGCGGGGGTCTAGTTGACTATGGCTACACCTTC. Its protein product is CASSAGGGGLVDYGYTF.

This clonotype was detected many times. The gene calls are TRBV20-1 and TRBJ2-7, with TRBD2 identical over 10 bases. Germline-derived CDR1 and CDR2 are DFQATT and SNEGSKA (reference sequence). V lost 6 bases, J lost 0 bases, and 5 bases stayed unmatched. The CDR3 extends over 14 amino acids. CDR3 sequence (DNA): TGCAGTGCATACGCTAGCGGGAGCTCCTACGAGCAGTACTTC. Translating it yields CSAYASGSSYEQYF.

The sample holds many counts of this clonotype. The V and J genes are TRBV4-2 and TRBJ1-6; no clear D gene. Trimming stripped 2 bases from V and 6 bases from J, with 5 bases between. The CDR3 loop spans 13 amino acids. The germline gives CDR1 LGHNA, CDR2 YNFKEQ. The CDR3 loop reads CASSQFANSPLHF. The CDR3 nucleotides read TGTGCCAGCAGCCAATTTGCTAATTCACCCCTCCACTTT.

This clonotype appeared many times. The chain has TRBV20-1 and TRBJ1-5, with 7 bases that match TRBD1. The CDR3 has 19 residues. The V and J ends lost 5 bases and 4 bases, in that order; junction bases with no gene match: 23. Germline V gene sequence: CDR1 DFQATT, CDR2 SNEGSKA (reference sequence). This CDR3 reads CSAWGQSIAGHGFNQPQHF. Written as DNA, the CDR3 is TGCAGTGCTTGGGGACAGTCAATAGCGGGTCATGGATTTAATCAGCCCCAGCATTTT.

In its sample, this clonotype was seen many times. J is TRBJ2-7 and V is TRBV7-8; D might be TRBD1 (6 bases). Germline V gene sequence: CDR1 SGHVS, CDR2 FQNEAQ. Trimming stripped 6 bases from V and 1 base from J, with 10 bases between. CDR3 length equals 13 residues. CDR3 nucleotides: TGTGCCAGCAGAGACAGGAGGTCCTACGAGCAGTACTTC. Its protein is CASRDRRSYEQYF.

In its sample, this clonotype was seen many times. The rearrangement joins TRBV10-3 to TRBJ1-2; D may be TRBD1 (6 bases). Germline V gene sequence: CDR1 ENHRY, CDR2 SYGVKD. The V gene lost 1 base and the J gene lost 8 bases, with 14 bases spanning the gap. This CDR3 has 14 residues. The CDR3 spells CAISEFPEGGGYTF. CDR3 DNA sequence: TGTGCCATCAGTGAGTTTCCAGAGGGGGGCGGCTACACCTTC.

In this sample, this clonotype turned up many times. This sequence joins TRBV10-2 and TRBJ1-1; no definite D call. Germline CDR1 is WSHSY and CDR2 is SAAADI. CDR3 size: 11 residues. V lost 2 bases to trimming and J lost 7 bases, with 5 bases between them. The CDR3 DNA is TGCGCCAGCAGTGAGAATGGTGAAGCTTTCTTT. Translation: CASSENGEAFF.